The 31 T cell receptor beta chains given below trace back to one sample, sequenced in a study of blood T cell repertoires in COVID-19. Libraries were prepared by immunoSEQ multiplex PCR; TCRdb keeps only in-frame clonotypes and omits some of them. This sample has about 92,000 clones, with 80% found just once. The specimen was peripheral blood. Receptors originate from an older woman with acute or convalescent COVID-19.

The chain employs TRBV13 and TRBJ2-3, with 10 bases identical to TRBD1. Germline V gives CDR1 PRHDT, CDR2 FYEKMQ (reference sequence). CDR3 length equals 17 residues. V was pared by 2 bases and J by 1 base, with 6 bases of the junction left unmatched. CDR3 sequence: CASSLKTGGVGTDTQYF. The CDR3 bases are TGTGCCAGCAGCTTAAAGACAGGGGGCGTGGGCACAGATACGCAGTATTTT.

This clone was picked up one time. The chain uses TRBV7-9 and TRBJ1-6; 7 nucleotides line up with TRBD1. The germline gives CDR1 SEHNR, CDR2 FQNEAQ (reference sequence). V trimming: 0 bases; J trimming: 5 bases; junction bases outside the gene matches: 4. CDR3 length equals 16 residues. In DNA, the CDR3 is TGTGCCAGCAGCTTAGCCGGCGGGACAGATAATTCACCCCTCCACTTT. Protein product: CASSLAGGTDNSPLHF.

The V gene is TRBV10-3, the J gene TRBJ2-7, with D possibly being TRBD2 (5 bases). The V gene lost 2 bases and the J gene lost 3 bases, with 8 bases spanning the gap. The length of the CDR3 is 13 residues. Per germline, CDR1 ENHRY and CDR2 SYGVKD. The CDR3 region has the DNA TGTGCCATCAGTGAGAGAGGGTTCTACGAGCAGTACTTC. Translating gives CAISERGFYEQYF.

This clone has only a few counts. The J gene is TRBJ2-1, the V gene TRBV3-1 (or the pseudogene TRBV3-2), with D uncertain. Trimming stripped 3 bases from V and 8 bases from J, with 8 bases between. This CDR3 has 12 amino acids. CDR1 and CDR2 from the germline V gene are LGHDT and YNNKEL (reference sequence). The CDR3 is CASSHGFHEQFF. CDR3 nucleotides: TGTGCCAGCAGCCATGGCTTCCATGAGCAGTTCTTC.

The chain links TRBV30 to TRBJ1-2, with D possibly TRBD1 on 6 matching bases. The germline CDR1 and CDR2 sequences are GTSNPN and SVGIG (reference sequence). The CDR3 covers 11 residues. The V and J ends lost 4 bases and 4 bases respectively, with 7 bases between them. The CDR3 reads CAWNRVYGYTF. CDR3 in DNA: TGTGCCTGGAACAGGGTCTATGGCTACACCTTC.

This CDR3 reads CASSDGLADTQYF. The CDR3 DNA is TGTGCCAGCAGCGACGGACTAGCAGATACGCAGTATTTT. The chain employs TRBV9 and TRBJ2-3; the match to TRBD2 covers 7 bases. With V trimmed by 3 bases and J by 4 bases, 2 bases remained unmatched. This CDR3 is built from 13 residues. Germline lookup yields CDR1 SGDLS and CDR2 YYNGEE.

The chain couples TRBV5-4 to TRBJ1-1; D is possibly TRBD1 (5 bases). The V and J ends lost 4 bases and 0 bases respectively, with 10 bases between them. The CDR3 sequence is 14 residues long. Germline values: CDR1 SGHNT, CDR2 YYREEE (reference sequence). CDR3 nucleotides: TGTGCCAGCAGCCCGACAGTCCTGAACACTGAAGCTTTCTTT. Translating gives CASSPTVLNTEAFF.

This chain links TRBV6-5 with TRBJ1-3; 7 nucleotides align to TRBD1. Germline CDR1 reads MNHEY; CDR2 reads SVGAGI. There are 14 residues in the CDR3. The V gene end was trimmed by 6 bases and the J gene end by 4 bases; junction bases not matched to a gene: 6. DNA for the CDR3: TGTGCCAGCAGAATTGGGGGACAGGGAAACACCATATATTTT. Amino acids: CASRIGGQGNTIYF.

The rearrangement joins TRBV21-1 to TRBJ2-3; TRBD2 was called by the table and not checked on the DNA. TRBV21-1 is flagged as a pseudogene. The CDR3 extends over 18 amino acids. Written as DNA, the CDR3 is TGTGCCAGCAGCAAAGCGCGGGTTAGCGGGACCCACACAGATACGCAGTATTTT. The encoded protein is CASSKARVSGTHTDTQYF.

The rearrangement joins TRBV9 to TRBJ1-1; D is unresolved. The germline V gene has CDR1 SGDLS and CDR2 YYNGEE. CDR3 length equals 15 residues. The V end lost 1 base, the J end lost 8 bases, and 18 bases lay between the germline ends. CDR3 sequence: CASSVYGHSGAEAFF. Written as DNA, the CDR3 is TGTGCCAGCAGCGTATATGGTCACTCGGGAGCGGAAGCTTTCTTT.

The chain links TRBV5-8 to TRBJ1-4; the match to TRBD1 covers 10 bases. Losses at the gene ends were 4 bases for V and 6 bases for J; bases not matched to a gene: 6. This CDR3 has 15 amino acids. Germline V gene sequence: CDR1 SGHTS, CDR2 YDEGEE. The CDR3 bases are TGTGCCAGCAGCGTTGGGACAGGGGTAGATGAAAAACTGTTTTTT. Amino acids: CASSVGTGVDEKLFF.

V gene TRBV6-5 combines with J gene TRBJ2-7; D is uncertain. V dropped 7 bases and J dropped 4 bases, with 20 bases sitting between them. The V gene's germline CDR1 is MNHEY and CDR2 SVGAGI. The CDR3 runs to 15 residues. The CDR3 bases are TGTGCCAGCAAACCTCGCCTCTTCGGTTCGTACGAGCAGTACTTC. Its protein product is CASKPRLFGSYEQYF.

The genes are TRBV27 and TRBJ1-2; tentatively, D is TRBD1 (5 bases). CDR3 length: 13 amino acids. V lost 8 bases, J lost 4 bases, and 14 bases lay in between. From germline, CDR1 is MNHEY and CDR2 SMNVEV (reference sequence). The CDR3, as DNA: TGTGCCAGCGTGGAGTGGGGGGGCTATGGCTACACCTTC. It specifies CASVEWGGYGYTF.

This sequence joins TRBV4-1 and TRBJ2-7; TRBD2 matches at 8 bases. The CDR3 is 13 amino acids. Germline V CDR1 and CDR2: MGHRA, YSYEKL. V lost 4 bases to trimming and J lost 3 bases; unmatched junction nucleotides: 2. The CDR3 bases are TGCGCCAGCAGCCCGGGACTAGGCTACGAGCAGTACTTC. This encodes CASSPGLGYEQYF.

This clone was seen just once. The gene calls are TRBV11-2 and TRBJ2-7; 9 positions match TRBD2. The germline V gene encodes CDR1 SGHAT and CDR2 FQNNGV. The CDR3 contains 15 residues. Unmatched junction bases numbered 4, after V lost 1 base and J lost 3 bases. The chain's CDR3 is CASSLGLAAVYEQYF. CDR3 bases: TGTGCCAGCAGCTTAGGACTAGCGGCGGTCTACGAGCAGTACTTC.

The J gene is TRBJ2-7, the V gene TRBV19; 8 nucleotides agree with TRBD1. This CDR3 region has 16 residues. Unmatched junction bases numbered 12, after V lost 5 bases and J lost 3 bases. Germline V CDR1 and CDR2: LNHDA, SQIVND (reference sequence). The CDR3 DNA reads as TGTGCCAGTAGTTTCACCCTGACAGGGGCTCACTACGAGCAGTACTTC. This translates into CASSFTLTGAHYEQYF. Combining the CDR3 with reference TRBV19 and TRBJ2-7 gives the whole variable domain DGGITQSPKYLFRKEGQNVTLSCEQNLNHDAMYWYRQDPGQGLRLIYYSQIVNDFQKGDIAEGYSVSREKKESFPLTVTSAQKNPTAFYLCASSFTLTGAHYEQYFGPGTRLTVT.

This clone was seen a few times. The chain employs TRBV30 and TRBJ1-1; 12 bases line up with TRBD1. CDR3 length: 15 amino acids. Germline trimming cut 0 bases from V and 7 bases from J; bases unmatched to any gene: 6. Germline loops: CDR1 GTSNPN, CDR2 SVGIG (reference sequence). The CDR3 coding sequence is TGTGCCTGGAGTGTACTGGGACAGGGGGCGAGTGAAGCTTTCTTT. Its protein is CAWSVLGQGASEAFF.

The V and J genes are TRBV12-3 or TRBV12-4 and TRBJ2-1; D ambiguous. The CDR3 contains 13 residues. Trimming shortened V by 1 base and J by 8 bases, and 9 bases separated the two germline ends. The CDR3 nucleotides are TGTGCCAGCAGTTTAGATAGCCTTGATGAGCAGTTCTTC. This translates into CASSLDSLDEQFF.

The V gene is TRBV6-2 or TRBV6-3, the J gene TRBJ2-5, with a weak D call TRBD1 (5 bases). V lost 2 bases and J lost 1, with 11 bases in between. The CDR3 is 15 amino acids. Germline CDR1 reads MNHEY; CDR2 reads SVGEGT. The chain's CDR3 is CASSYGAGLQETQYF. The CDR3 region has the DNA TGTGCCAGCAGTTACGGGGCAGGCCTCCAAGAGACCCAGTACTTC.

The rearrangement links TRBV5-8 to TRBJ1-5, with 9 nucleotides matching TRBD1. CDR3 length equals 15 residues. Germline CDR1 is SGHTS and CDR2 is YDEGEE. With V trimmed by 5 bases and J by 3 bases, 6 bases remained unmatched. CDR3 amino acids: CASRPTGGSNQPQHF. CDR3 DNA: TGTGCCAGCAGGCCGACAGGGGGTTCCAATCAGCCCCAGCATTTT.

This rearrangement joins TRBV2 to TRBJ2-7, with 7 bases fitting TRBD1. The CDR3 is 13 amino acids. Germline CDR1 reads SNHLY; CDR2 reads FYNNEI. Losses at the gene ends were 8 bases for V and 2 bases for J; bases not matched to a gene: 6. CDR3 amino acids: CASERDSAYEQYF. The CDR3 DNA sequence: TGTGCCAGCGAAAGGGACAGCGCCTACGAGCAGTACTTC.

The CDR3, as DNA: TGCGCCAGCAGCACACGACAGGGGGCGGGCACTGAAGCTTTCTTT. Translation gives CASSTRQGAGTEAFF. V and J are TRBV5-1 and TRBJ1-1, with TRBD1 identical over 10 bases. This CDR3 has 15 residues. Germline CDR1 reads SGHRS; CDR2 reads YFSETQ. Losses at the gene ends were 4 bases for V and 4 bases for J; bases not matched to a gene: 7.

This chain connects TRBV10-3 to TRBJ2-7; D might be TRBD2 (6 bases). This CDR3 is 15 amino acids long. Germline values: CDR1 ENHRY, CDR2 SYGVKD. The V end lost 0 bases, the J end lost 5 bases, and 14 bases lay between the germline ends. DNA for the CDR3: TGTGCCATCAGTGAGTCTACAGCCCCGGGGGACGAGCAGTACTTC. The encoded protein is CAISESTAPGDEQYF.

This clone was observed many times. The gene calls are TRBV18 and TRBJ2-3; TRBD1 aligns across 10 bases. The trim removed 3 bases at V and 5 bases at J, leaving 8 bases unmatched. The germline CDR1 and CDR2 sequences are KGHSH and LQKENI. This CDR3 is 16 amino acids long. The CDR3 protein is CASSPDFDRGRDTQYF. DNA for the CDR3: TGTGCCAGCTCACCGGACTTCGACAGGGGGCGAGATACGCAGTATTTT.

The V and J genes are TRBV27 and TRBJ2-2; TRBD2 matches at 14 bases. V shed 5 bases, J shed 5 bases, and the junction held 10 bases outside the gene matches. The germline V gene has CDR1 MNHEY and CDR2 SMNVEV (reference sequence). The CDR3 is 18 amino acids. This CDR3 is CASSPEGLAGVWTGELFF. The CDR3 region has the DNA TGTGCCAGCAGTCCTGAGGGACTAGCGGGAGTATGGACCGGGGAGCTGTTTTTT.

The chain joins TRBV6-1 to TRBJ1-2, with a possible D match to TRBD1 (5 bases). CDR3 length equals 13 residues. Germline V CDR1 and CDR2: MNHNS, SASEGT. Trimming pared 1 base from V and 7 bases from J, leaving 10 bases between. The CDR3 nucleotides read TGTGCCAGCAGTGAAGGATGGGGCTTTGGCTACACCTTC. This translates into CASSEGWGFGYTF.

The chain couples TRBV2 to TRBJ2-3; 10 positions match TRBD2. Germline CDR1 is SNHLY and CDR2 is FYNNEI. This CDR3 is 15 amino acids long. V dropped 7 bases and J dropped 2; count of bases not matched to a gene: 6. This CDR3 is CASTLAGISTDTQYF. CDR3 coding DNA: TGTGCCAGCACACTAGCGGGGATTTCCACAGATACGCAGTATTTT. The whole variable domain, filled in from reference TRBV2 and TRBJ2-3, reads EPEVTQTPSHQVTQMGQEVILRCVPISNHLYFYWYRQILGQKVEFLVSFYNNEISEKSEIFDDQFSVERPDGSNFTLKIRSTKLEDSAMYFCASTLAGISTDTQYFGPGTRLTVL.

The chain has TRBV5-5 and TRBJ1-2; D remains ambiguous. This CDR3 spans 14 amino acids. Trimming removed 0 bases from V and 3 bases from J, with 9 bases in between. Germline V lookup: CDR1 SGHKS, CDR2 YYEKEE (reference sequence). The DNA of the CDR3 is TGTGCCAGCAGCTTGGACCCCCGGGACTATGGCTACACCTTC. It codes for CASSLDPRDYGYTF. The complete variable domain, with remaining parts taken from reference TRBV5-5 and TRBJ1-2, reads DAGVTQSPTHLIKTRGQQVTLRCSPISGHKSVSWYQQVLGQGPQFIFQYYEKEERGRGNFPDRFSARQFPNYSSELNVNALLLGDSALYLCASSLDPRDYGYTFGSGTRLTVV.

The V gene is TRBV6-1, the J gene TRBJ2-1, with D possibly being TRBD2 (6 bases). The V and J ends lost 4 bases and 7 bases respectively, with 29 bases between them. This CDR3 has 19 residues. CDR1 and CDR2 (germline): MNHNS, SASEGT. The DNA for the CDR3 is TGTGCCAGCAGTGTATTAGGGGTAGCGGCCCTTGGAATTTTGAATGAGCAGTTCTTC. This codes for CASSVLGVAALGILNEQFF.

The CDR3 reads CASSLVPTRLGSYNEQFF. The DNA of the CDR3 is TGCGCCAGCAGCTTGGTTCCTACCAGACTGGGCTCCTACAATGAGCAGTTCTTC. The chain couples TRBV5-1 to TRBJ2-1; D is undetermined. Trimming removed 0 bases at V and 0 bases at J, with 16 bases between. This CDR3 region has 18 residues. Per germline, CDR1 SGHRS and CDR2 YFSETQ.

Here the CDR3 DNA reads TGTGCCAGCAGCGTAGTGTGGGACAGGGTCCTTGACACCATATATTTT. It yields the protein CASSVVWDRVLDTIYF. The V call is TRBV9, the J call TRBJ1-3; 9 bases are shared with TRBD1. Germline CDR1 and CDR2: SGDLS and YYNGEE. This CDR3 is built from 16 residues. V shed 0 bases and J 8 bases; nucleotides not matched to a gene: 9.